Listed below are T cell receptor beta chains from one sample, sequenced in a study of technical replicates of blood from a handful of donors. Some clones are missing from TCRdb's copy, which holds only in-frame ones; the method was immunoSEQ multiplex PCR. The sample comprises under 90,000 clones, just over 95% of which are singletons, and 0.2% rests with the top ten. The sequencing input was T cells isolated from PBMCs. The receptors were gathered from a human donor in good health. Each CDR3 is given with its conserved first and last residue. The D gene is left open where the match is weak. Some rows mark clone size as missing; the rest say once, few, many or name a class of expanded clone.

>TRBV19|-|TRBJ2-6|-
CASSIRDSGANVLTF
TGTGCCAGTAGTATCCGGGACTCTGGGGCCAACGTCCTGACTTTC
>TRBV4-1|-|TRBJ2-7|-
CASSQGQHLTRYF
TGCGCCAGCAGCCAAGGACAGCATCTTACTCGGTACTTC
>TRBV2|-|TRBJ1-1|-
CASSERHLNLNTEAFF
TGTGCCAGCAGTGAGCGACACCTCAATTTAAACACTGAAGCTTTCTTT
>TRBV5-1|-|TRBJ2-7|-
CASSLDPGAAYEQYF
TGCGCCAGCAGCTTGGATCCGGGAGCGGCCTACGAGCAGTACTTC
>TRBV4-1|-|TRBJ2-7|-
CASSLGYEQYF
TGCGCCAGCAGCCTCGGCTACGAGCAGTACTTC
>TRBV28|-|TRBJ1-1|-
CASKDSTRVVGAFF
TGTGCCAGCAAGGACTCGACCCGGGTTGTAGGAGCTTTCTTT
>TRBV18|TRBD1|TRBJ1-5|-
CASSPPGQGGNQPQHF
TGTGCCAGCTCACCACCGGGACAGGGTGGCAATCAGCCCCAGCATTTT
>TRBV6-6|-|TRBJ2-3|-
CASRKQGADTQYF
TGTGCCAGCAGAAAACAGGGTGCAGATACGCAGTATTTT
>TRBV4-1|-|TRBJ1-1|once
CASSLWTQNTEAFF
TGCGCCAGCAGCCTCTGGACACAGAACACTGAAGCTTTCTTT
>TRBV25-1|-|TRBJ2-3|-
CASSVSEGLTDTQYF
TGTGCCAGCAGTGTCTCGGAGGGCCTCACAGATACGCAGTATTTT
>TRBV5-4|TRBD1|TRBJ1-2|-
CASSSNNRDSYGYTF
TGTGCCAGCAGCTCCAACAACCGGGACAGTTATGGCTACACCTTC
>TRBV4-1|-|TRBJ2-2|-
CASTRGTGELFF
TGCGCCAGCACAAGGGGGACCGGGGAGCTGTTTTTT
>TRBV19|-|TRBJ1-1|-
CASSIRAATEAFF
TGTGCCAGTAGTATCAGAGCGGCCACTGAAGCTTTCTTT
>TRBV2|TRBD2|TRBJ2-1|-
CASREVSGYNEQFF
TGTGCCAGCCGGGAGGTATCGGGGTACAATGAGCAGTTCTTC
>TRBV6-5|-|TRBJ1-6|-
CASSYFSVNSPLHF
TGTGCCAGCAGTTACTTCTCAGTCAATTCACCCCTCCACTTT
>TRBV6-1|-|TRBJ2-5|-
CASSEETTGGTQYF
TGTGCCAGCAGTGAAGAGACGACCGGGGGGACCCAGTACTTC
>TRBV5-4|-|TRBJ1-3|-
CASSLAWQGTSSGNTIYF
TGTGCCAGCAGCTTGGCCTGGCAGGGAACCAGCTCTGGAAACACCATATATTTT
>TRBV4-1|TRBD2|TRBJ2-1|-
CASSQSGIGDSIWGSNNEQFF
TGCGCCAGCAGCCAAAGCGGGATCGGGGACTCGATCTGGGGAAGTAACAATGAGCAGTTCTTC
>TRBV5-1|TRBD1|TRBJ2-5|-
CASSPSTGVQETQYF
TGCGCCAGCAGCCCGTCTACAGGGGTCCAAGAGACCCAGTACTTC
>TRBV29-1|TRBD1|TRBJ2-2|-
CSAGQGIRLDTGELFF
TGCAGCGCCGGACAGGGGATTCGGTTGGACACCGGGGAGCTGTTTTTT
>TRBV11-2|-|TRBJ1-2|-
CASSFAQAYGYTF
TGTGCCAGCAGCTTCGCCCAAGCCTATGGCTACACCTTC
>TRBV18|-|TRBJ2-5|-
CASSPQQETQYF
TGTGCCAGCTCACCTCAACAAGAGACCCAGTACTTC
>TRBV6-6|-|TRBJ2-7|-
CASSYGFVRIEQYF
TGTGCCAGCAGTTACGGATTTGTGCGGATCGAGCAGTACTTC
>TRBV12-5|TRBD2|TRBJ2-1|-
CASGSSTGTSVPNEQFF
TGTGCTAGTGGTTCTTCTACCGGGACTAGCGTTCCCAATGAGCAGTTCTTC
>TRBV28|-|TRBJ2-6|-
CASSLKSSGANVLTF
TGTGCCAGCAGTCTAAAGAGCTCTGGGGCCAACGTCCTGACTTTC
>TRBV5-1|-|TRBJ1-6|-
CASSPAGNSPLHF
TGCGCCAGCAGCCCGGCGGGTAATTCACCCCTCCACTTT
>TRBV4-2|TRBD1|TRBJ2-7|-
CASSHPGTGAEQYF
TGTGCCAGCAGCCATCCCGGGACAGGCGCCGAGCAGTACTTC
>TRBV5-8|-|TRBJ2-2|-
CASSLAQGANTGELFF
TGTGCCAGCAGCTTGGCACAGGGCGCGAACACCGGGGAGCTGTTTTTT
>TRBV10-1|-|TRBJ1-1|once
CASSDAGGTEAFF
TGCGCCAGCAGTGATGCAGGTGGAACTGAAGCTTTCTTT
>TRBV15|-|TRBJ2-3|once
CATSSQTSTDTQYF
TGTGCCACTTCGTCGCAGACTAGCACAGATACGCAGTATTTT
>TRBV2|-|TRBJ2-1|-
CASRIVAHYNEQFF
TGTGCCAGCAGGATAGTAGCCCACTACAATGAGCAGTTCTTC
>TRBV10-1|-|TRBJ2-7|-
CASSDESGQYF
TGCGCCAGCAGTGACGAGTCTGGGCAGTACTTC
>TRBV6-1|TRBD1|TRBJ2-7|-
CASSVGTGIPYEQYF
TGTGCCAGCAGTGTCGGGACAGGGATTCCCTACGAGCAGTACTTC
>TRBV9|TRBD1|TRBJ2-7|-
CASSAEGQGGTYEQYF
TGTGCCAGCAGCGCCGAGGGACAGGGGGGGACCTACGAGCAGTACTTC
>TRBV6-5|TRBD2|TRBJ2-7|-
CASGTSGVYEQYF
TGTGCCAGCGGGACTAGCGGGGTCTACGAGCAGTACTTC
>TRBV7-9|TRBD2|TRBJ2-2|-
CASRGGGTNSGELFF
TGTGCCAGCAGGGGCGGGGGAACCAATTCCGGGGAGCTGTTTTTT
>TRBV5-6|TRBD1|TRBJ2-3|-
CASSPGQGMSDTQYF
TGTGCCAGCAGCCCGGGACAGGGAATGTCAGATACGCAGTATTTT
>TRBV27|TRBD1|TRBJ1-1|once
CASSFSDRGLNTEAFF
TGTGCCAGCAGTTTTTCGGACAGGGGATTGAACACTGAAGCTTTCTTT
>TRBV6-5|-|TRBJ2-2|-
CASSYVYTGELFF
TGTGCCAGCAGTTACGTCTACACCGGGGAGCTGTTTTTT
>TRBV6-1|TRBD2|TRBJ2-7|-
CASSETTSGSSEQYF
TGTGCCAGCAGTGAAACCACTAGCGGATCGAGCGAGCAGTACTTC
>TRBV28|-|TRBJ2-1|-
CASSFQNSYNEQFF
TGTGCCAGCAGTTTTCAGAACTCCTACAATGAGCAGTTCTTC
>TRBV5-1|-|TRBJ2-2|-
CASSPGLFNTGELFF
TGCGCCAGCAGCCCGGGACTTTTCAACACCGGGGAGCTGTTTTTT
>TRBV10-2|-|TRBJ2-7|-
CASSEAVSRDEQYF
TGCGCCAGCAGTGAGGCGGTCAGTCGAGACGAGCAGTACTTC
>TRBV7-3|TRBD1|TRBJ1-2|-
CASRLTGAYGYTF
TGTGCCAGCAGGTTAACAGGGGCCTATGGCTACACCTTC
>TRBV5-1|TRBD1|TRBJ1-1|-
CASSFRTGFTEAFF
TGCGCCAGCAGCTTTAGGACAGGGTTTACTGAAGCTTTCTTT
>TRBV30|-|TRBJ1-3|-
CAWSDTAGNTIYF
TGTGCCTGGAGTGACACAGCTGGAAACACCATATATTTT
>TRBV10-1|TRBD1|TRBJ1-1|-
CASSSQGAMNTEAFF
TGCGCCAGCAGTTCCCAGGGGGCGATGAACACTGAAGCTTTCTTT